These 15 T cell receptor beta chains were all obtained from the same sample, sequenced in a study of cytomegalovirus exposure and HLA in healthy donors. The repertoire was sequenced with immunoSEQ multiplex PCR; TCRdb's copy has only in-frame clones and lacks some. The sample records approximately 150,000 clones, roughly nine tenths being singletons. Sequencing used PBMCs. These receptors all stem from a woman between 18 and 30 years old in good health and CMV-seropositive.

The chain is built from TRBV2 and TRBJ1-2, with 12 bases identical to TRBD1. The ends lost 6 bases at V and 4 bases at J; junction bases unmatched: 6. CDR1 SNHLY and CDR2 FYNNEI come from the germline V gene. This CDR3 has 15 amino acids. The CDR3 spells CASSPGTGGAYGYTF. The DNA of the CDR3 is TGTGCCAGCAGCCCCGGGACAGGGGGCGCCTATGGCTACACCTTC.

CDR3 sequence: CAWSAGHIDYGYTF. CDR3 DNA: TGTGCCTGGAGTGCGGGACATATAGACTATGGCTACACCTTC. V gene TRBV30 combines with J gene TRBJ1-2; maybe TRBD1 (6 bases). Trimming pared 1 base from V and 3 bases from J, leaving 12 bases between. Looked up from germline, CDR1 is GTSNPN and CDR2 is SVGIG (reference sequence). The length of the CDR3 is 14 residues.

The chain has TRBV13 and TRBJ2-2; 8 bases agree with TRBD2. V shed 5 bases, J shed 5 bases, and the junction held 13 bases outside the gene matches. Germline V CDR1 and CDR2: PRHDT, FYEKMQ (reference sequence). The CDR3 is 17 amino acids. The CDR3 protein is CASSTMTSVVVTGELFF. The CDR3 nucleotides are TGTGCCAGCAGCACCATGACTAGCGTGGTAGTAACCGGGGAGCTGTTTTTT.

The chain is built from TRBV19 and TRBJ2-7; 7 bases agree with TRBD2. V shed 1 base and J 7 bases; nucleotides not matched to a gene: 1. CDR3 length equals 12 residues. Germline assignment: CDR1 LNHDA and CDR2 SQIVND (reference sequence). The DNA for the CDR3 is TGTGCCAGTAGTATAGGAGCGGGGGAGCAGTACTTC. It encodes CASSIGAGEQYF.

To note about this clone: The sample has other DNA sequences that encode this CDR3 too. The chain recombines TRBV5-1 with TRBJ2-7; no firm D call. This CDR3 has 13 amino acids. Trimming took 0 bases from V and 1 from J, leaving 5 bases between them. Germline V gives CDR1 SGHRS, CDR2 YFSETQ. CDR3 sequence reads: CASSLAQSYEQYF. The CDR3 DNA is TGCGCCAGCAGCTTGGCGCAGTCCTACGAGCAGTACTTC.

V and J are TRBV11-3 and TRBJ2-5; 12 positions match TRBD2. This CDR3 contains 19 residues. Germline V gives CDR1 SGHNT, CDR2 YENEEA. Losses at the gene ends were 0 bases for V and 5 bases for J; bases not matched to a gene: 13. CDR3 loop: CASSLEGWRLAGAVETQYF. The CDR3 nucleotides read TGTGCCAGCAGCTTAGAGGGGTGGAGACTAGCGGGAGCAGTTGAGACCCAGTACTTC. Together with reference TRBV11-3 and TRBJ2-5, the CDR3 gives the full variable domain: EAGVVQSPRYKIIEKKQPVAFWCNPISGHNTLYWYLQNLGQGPELLIRYENEEAVDDSQLPKDRFSAERLKGVDSTLKIQPAELGDSAVYLCASSLEGWRLAGAVETQYFGPGTRLLVL.

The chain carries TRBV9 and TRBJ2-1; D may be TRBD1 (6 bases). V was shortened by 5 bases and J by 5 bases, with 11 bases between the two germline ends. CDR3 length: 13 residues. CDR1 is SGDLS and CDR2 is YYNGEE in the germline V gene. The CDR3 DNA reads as TGTGCCAGCAGGTACCGGGACAACAATGAGCAGTTCTTC. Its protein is CASRYRDNNEQFF.

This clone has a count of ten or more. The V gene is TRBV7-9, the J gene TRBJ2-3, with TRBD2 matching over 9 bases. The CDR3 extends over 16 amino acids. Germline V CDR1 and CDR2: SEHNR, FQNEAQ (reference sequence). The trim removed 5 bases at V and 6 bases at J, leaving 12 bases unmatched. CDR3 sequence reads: CASSRDSGTSRDTQYF. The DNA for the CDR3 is TGTGCCAGCAGCCGGGACTCCGGGACTAGCCGGGATACGCAGTATTTT.

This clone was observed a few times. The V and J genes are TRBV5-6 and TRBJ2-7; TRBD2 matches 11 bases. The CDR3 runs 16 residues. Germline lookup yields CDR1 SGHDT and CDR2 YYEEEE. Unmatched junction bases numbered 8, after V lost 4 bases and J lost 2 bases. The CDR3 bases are TGTGCCAGCAGCAGGGTAACTAGCGGGGGAACCTACGAGCAGTACTTC. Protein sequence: CASSRVTSGGTYEQYF.

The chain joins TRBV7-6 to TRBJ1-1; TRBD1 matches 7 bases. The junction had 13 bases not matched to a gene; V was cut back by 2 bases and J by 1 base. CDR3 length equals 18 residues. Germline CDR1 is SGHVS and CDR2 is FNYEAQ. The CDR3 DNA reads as TGTGCCAGCAGCTTAAACCCCCAAACAGGGGATAGGAACACTGAAGCTTTCTTT. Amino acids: CASSLNPQTGDRNTEAFF. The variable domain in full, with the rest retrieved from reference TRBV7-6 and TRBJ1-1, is GAGVSQSPRYKVTKRGQDVALRCDPISGHVSLYWYRQALGQGPEFLTYFNYEAQQDKSGLPNDRFSAERPEGSISTLTIQRTEQRDSAMYRCASSLNPQTGDRNTEAFFGQGTRLTVV.

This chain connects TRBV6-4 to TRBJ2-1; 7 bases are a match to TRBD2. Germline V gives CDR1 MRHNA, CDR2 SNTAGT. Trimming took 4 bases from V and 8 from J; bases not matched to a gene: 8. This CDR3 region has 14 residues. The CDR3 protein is CASSVTAGFDEQFF. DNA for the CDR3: TGTGCCAGCAGTGTGACAGCGGGATTCGATGAGCAGTTCTTC.

CDR3 protein: CASSSPLASSGELFF. DNA for the CDR3: TGTGCCAGCAGTTCCCCACTAGCGTCGTCAGGGGAGCTGTTTTTT. The chain combines TRBV27 with TRBJ2-2; 7 positions match TRBD2. Per the germline V gene, CDR1 is MNHEY and CDR2 is SMNVEV (reference sequence). CDR3 length equals 15 residues. The V gene end was trimmed by 4 bases and the J gene end by 8 bases; junction bases not matched to a gene: 10.

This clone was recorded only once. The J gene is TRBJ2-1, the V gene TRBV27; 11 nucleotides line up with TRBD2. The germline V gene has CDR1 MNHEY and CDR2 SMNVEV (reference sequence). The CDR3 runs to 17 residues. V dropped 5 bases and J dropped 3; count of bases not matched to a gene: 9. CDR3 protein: CASSPRRLAGYYNEQFF. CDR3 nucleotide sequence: TGTGCCAGCAGTCCGAGAAGACTAGCGGGATACTACAATGAGCAGTTCTTC.

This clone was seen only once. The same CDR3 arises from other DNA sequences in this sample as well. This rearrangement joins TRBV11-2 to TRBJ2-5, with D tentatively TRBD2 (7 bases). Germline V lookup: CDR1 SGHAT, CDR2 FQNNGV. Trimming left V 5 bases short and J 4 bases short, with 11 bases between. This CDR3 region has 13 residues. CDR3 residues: CASSLGGGETQYF. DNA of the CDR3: TGTGCCAGCAGCCTAGGGGGGGGAGAGACCCAGTACTTC.

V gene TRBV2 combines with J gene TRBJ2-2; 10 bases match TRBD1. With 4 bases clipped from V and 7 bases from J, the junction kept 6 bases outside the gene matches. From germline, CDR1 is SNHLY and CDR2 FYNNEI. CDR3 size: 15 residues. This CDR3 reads CASSGDRGRDGELFF. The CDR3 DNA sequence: TGTGCCAGCAGTGGAGACAGGGGGCGGGACGGGGAGCTGTTTTTT.